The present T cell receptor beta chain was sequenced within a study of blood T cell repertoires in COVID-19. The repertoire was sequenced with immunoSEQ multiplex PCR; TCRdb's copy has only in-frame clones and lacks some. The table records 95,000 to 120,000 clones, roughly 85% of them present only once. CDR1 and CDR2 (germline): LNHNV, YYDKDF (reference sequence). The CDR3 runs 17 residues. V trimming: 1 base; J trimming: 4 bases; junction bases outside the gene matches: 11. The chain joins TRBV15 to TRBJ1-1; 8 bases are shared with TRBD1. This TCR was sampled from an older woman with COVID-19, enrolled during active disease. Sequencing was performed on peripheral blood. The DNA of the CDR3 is TGTGCCACCAGCAGAGTCAGGGGGCGACAAGAGGGCACTGAAGCTTTCTTT. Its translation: CATSRVRGRQEGTEAFF.